These T cell receptor beta chains were read from a single sample in a study of blood T cell repertoires in COVID-19. Some clones are missing from TCRdb's copy, which holds only in-frame ones; the method was immunoSEQ multiplex PCR. The sample carries approximately 290,000 clones, around 88% recorded once. Source material: peripheral blood. These receptors all stem from a man between 25 and 39 years old with acute or convalescent COVID-19. Each CDR3 is given with its conserved first and last residue. The order of the fields is J gene, CDR3 length, D gene, clone size, V gene, CDR3 DNA, CDR3 protein. D genes are given only for firm matches. The size entry is marked missing in some rows and otherwise reads once, few, many or a size class.

TRBJ2-7 | 16 | TRBD2 | . | TRBV5-1 | TGCGCCAGCAGCTTGGCACTAGCGGGAGGCGGTTACGAGCAGTACTTC | CASSLALAGGGYEQYF
TRBJ1-2 | 14 | TRBD1 | . | TRBV28 | TGTGCCAGCAGTCCGGGACAGGAGACTTATGGCTACACCTTC | CASSPGQETYGYTF
TRBJ1-5 | 14 | . | . | TRBV27 | TGTGCCAGCAATCCACAGGGAACGGTTCAGCCCCAGCATTTT | CASNPQGTVQPQHF
TRBJ2-5 | 12 | . | . | TRBV7-8 | TGTGCCAGCAGCTTAGGTCCGGAGACCCAGTACTTC | CASSLGPETQYF
TRBJ2-7 | 16 | TRBD1 | . | TRBV5-1 | TGCGCCAGCAGCCCCCTCTCGGGACAGGGGCCGTACGAGCAGTACTTC | CASSPLSGQGPYEQYF
TRBJ2-7 | 13 | . | . | TRBV7-9 | TGTGCCAGCAGCTTCGGTCAAAACTACGAGCAGTACTTC | CASSFGQNYEQYF
TRBJ1-5 | 16 | TRBD1 | . | TRBV27 | TGTGCCAGCAGCCCTACAGGGGGCTTAAGCAATCAGCCCCAGCATTTT | CASSPTGGLSNQPQHF
TRBJ1-4 | 14 | TRBD1 | . | TRBV11-2 | TGTGCCAGCAGCGCAAACAGGGGGGTGTTGCAACTGTTTTTT | CASSANRGVLQLFF
TRBJ2-7 | 13 | . | . | TRBV7-2 | TGTGCCAGCAGCTTGGAGAGCTCCTACGAGCAGTACTTC | CASSLESSYEQYF
TRBJ2-7 | 18 | . | . | TRBV3-1/TRBV3-2 | TGTGCCAGCAGCCAAGTTCCCAAGGGACCACGGGGGAACTACGAGCAGTACTTC | CASSQVPKGPRGNYEQYF
TRBJ2-1 | 15 | TRBD1 | . | TRBV15 | TGTGCCACCAGCAGATTAACAGGGGGATGGGGTGAGCAGTTCTTC | CATSRLTGGWGEQFF
TRBJ1-1 | 12 | . | . | TRBV25-1 | TGTGCCAGCAGTGATCAGGGCCTAGAAGCTTTCTTT | CASSDQGLEAFF
TRBJ1-2 | 13 | . | . | TRBV5-1 | TGCGCCAGCAGCTTGGGGGTCCGCGGTGGCTACACCTTC | CASSLGVRGGYTF
TRBJ2-7 | 12 | TRBD1 | few | TRBV12-3/TRBV12-4 | TGTGCCAGCAGTATTTCGGACAGGGTATCGAACTTC | CASSISDRVSNF
TRBJ2-4 | 15 | . | . | TRBV15 | TGTGCCACCAGCGCAAACAGGGAAGCCAAAAACATTCAGTACTTC | CATSANREAKNIQYF
TRBJ1-4 | 14 | . | . | TRBV10-3 | TGTGCCATCAGTGAGGGGGGCACTAATGAAAAACTGTTTTTT | CAISEGGTNEKLFF
TRBJ2-1 | 15 | TRBD2 | . | TRBV5-1 | TGCGCCAGCAGCATCTCTAGCGGGACCTTAAATGAGCAGTTCTTC | CASSISSGTLNEQFF
TRBJ1-6 | 14 | TRBD1 | few | TRBV7-9 | TGTGCCAGCAGCTCACAGGGGGCGGATTCACCCCTCCACTTT | CASSSQGADSPLHF
TRBJ2-7 | 14 | TRBD1 | few | TRBV6-5 | TGTGCCAGCAGCCAGAGGACAGGAGGCTACGAGCAGTACTTC | CASSQRTGGYEQYF
TRBJ1-1 | 13 | . | . | TRBV29-1 | TGCAGCGTTGATGGGCTGTTCCTCACTGAAGCTTTCTTT | CSVDGLFLTEAFF
TRBJ2-2 | 16 | TRBD1 | . | TRBV5-4 | TGTGCCAGCAGCTTGGCAGGGGGCTCCAACACCGGGGAGCTGTTTTTT | CASSLAGGSNTGELFF
TRBJ1-6 | 19 | . | many | TRBV7-2 | TGTGCCAGCAGCTTAGCGTGGGTTCGGAGGGGAGGCTATAATTCACCCCTCCACTTT | CASSLAWVRRGGYNSPLHF
TRBJ1-6 | 12 | . | . | TRBV27 | TGTGCCAGCAGTCAAGGGGCTTCACCCCTCCACTTT | CASSQGASPLHF
TRBJ2-7 | 15 | TRBD2 | . | TRBV19 | TGTGCCAGTAGTATTGGGGGGGGGACCTCCTACGAGCAGTACTTC | CASSIGGGTSYEQYF
TRBJ2-1 | 13 | . | . | TRBV11-3 | TGTGCCAGCAGCTCCGGGGGACTCAATGAGCAGTTCTTC | CASSSGGLNEQFF
TRBJ2-3 | 18 | TRBD2 | . | TRBV30 | TGTGCCTGGAGAACGGGACTAGCGGGGGGCCAGGGCACAGATACGCAGTATTTT | CAWRTGLAGGQGTDTQYF
TRBJ1-1 | 16 | TRBD1 | . | TRBV7-9 | TGTGCCAGCAGCATCGACAGAGGGGGCTTCAACACTGAAGCTTTCTTT | CASSIDRGGFNTEAFF
TRBJ1-5 | 16 | TRBD1 | . | TRBV27 | TGTGCCAGCAGGACCACCTCAGGGGGCAGCTATCAGCCCCAGCATTTT | CASRTTSGGSYQPQHF
TRBJ2-1 | 15 | . | . | TRBV6-5 | TGTGCCAGCACCTCTAGCGTAAGCTCCTACAATGAGCAGTTCTTC | CASTSSVSSYNEQFF
TRBJ2-1 | 13 | . | . | TRBV19 | TGTGCCAGTGTAGGGGTTTCCTACAATGAGCAGTTCTTC | CASVGVSYNEQFF
TRBJ1-2 | 13 | TRBD1 | once | TRBV5-1 | TGCGCCAGCAGCCGGGACAGAGACTATGGCTACACCTTC | CASSRDRDYGYTF
TRBJ2-2 | 17 | . | few | TRBV11-2 | TGTGCCAGCAGCTTCAAGGGGGGAGGGGTTAACACCGGGGAGCTGTTTTTT | CASSFKGGGVNTGELFF
TRBJ1-1 | 12 | . | . | TRBV6-1 | TGTGCCAGCAGTGAAAGCGGGGGGTTAGCTTTCTTT | CASSESGGLAFF
TRBJ2-7 | 16 | TRBD1 | once | TRBV29-1 | TGCAGCGTCGTCCCTCTGGGGACAGGGATAACCTACGAGCAGTACTTC | CSVVPLGTGITYEQYF
TRBJ1-5 | 13 | . | . | TRBV4-1 | TGCGCCAGCAGCCAAGCCTATCTTCAGCCCCAGCATTTT | CASSQAYLQPQHF
TRBJ1-5 | 15 | . | . | TRBV19 | TGTGCCAGTAGTATAAGATCCGGTAGCAATCAGCCCCAGCATTTT | CASSIRSGSNQPQHF
TRBJ2-7 | 13 | . | . | TRBV19 | TGTGCCAGTAGTATAGCGGGAACGTACGAGCAGTACTTC | CASSIAGTYEQYF
TRBJ1-4 | 15 | . | . | TRBV19 | TGTGCCAGTACACCCCAGGCGACGAGTCTGGAAAAACTGTTTTTT | CASTPQATSLEKLFF
TRBJ2-7 | 15 | TRBD1 | . | TRBV7-3 | TGTGCCAGCAGCTTAACGCCGGGACAGGGCTACGAGCAGTACTTC | CASSLTPGQGYEQYF
TRBJ2-3 | 18 | TRBD2 | . | TRBV4-1 | TGCGCCAGCAGCCAAAGGTCTAGCGGGGGGGCAGTTGCAGATACGCAGTATTTT | CASSQRSSGGAVADTQYF
TRBJ1-6 | 15 | TRBD1 | . | TRBV6-5 | TGTGCCAGCAGTTACACAGGGGGATACAATTCACCCCTCCACTTT | CASSYTGGYNSPLHF
TRBJ2-7 | 14 | TRBD2 | . | TRBV28 | TGTGCCAGCGTAGCGGGAGGGCGAAGCTACGAGCAGTACTTC | CASVAGGRSYEQYF
TRBJ2-3 | 16 | . | . | TRBV30 | TGTGCCTGGGTGGGACGGCAGGGGATAAGCACAGATACGCAGTATTTT | CAWVGRQGISTDTQYF
TRBJ2-3 | 13 | TRBD1 | . | TRBV30 | TGTGCCTGGGATAGAAACAGGGGGGATACGCAGTATTTT | CAWDRNRGDTQYF
TRBJ1-2 | 13 | . | . | TRBV19 | TGTGCCAGTAGTATCGTGGGCAGCTATGGCTACACCTTC | CASSIVGSYGYTF
TRBJ1-3 | 12 | . | . | TRBV15 | TGTGCCACCACCACCACAGGACAATTGGTATATTTT | CATTTTGQLVYF
TRBJ1-1 | 15 | TRBD1 | . | TRBV19 | TGTGCCAGTAGTAGATGGACAGGACCGAACACTGAAGCTTTCTTT | CASSRWTGPNTEAFF
TRBJ2-5 | 13 | TRBD1 | . | TRBV27 | TGTGCCAGCAGGGTACAGGGGTTGGAGACCCAGTACTTC | CASRVQGLETQYF
TRBJ2-4 | 15 | . | . | TRBV2 | TGTGCCAGCAGTGGCAGGGAGGTAGCCAAAAACATTCAGTACTTC | CASSGREVAKNIQYF
TRBJ1-1 | 18 | TRBD1 | once | TRBV11-2 | TGTGCCAGCGGCTCGCCTCGAAGGGACAGGGGTGCGACCACTGAAGCTTTCTTT | CASGSPRRDRGATTEAFF
TRBJ2-1 | 17 | TRBD2 | . | TRBV4-1 | TGCGCCAGCAGCCAATACAATAGCGGGGACGCCTACAATGAGCAGTTCTTC | CASSQYNSGDAYNEQFF
TRBJ1-2 | 16 | TRBD1 | . | TRBV6-5 | TGTGCCAGCAGTTACTCAAGGACAGGGGGCAACTATGGCTACACCTTC | CASSYSRTGGNYGYTF
TRBJ2-5 | 14 | . | . | TRBV5-1 | TGCGCCAGCAGTGGGGGGTCTACTCAAGAGACCCAGTACTTC | CASSGGSTQETQYF
TRBJ1-6 | 12 | . | . | TRBV6-5 | TGTGCCAGCAGTTACTCCGGGTCACCCCTCCACTTT | CASSYSGSPLHF
TRBJ1-1 | 13 | . | . | TRBV19 | TGTGCCAGTGGACCCACAGGGCTGTCTGAAGCTTTCTTT | CASGPTGLSEAFF
TRBJ1-3 | 11 | . | . | TRBV30 | TGTGCCTGGAGTAGGGCGGGATTAGGATTTTTT | CAWSRAGLGFF
TRBJ1-6 | 17 | . | once | TRBV5-1 | TGCGCCAGCAGCTTGGACATACCCGGGACACCAAATTCACCCCTCCACTTT | CASSLDIPGTPNSPLHF
TRBJ2-3 | 12 | . | . | TRBV5-1 | TGCGCCAGCAGCTTGGGGGACTATACGCAGTATTTT | CASSLGDYTQYF
TRBJ1-3 | 17 | . | . | TRBV18 | TGTGCCAGCTCACCACTCTCCAGGTCGGACTCTGGAAACACCATATATTTT | CASSPLSRSDSGNTIYF
TRBJ1-4 | 15 | . | . | TRBV5-4 | TGTGCCAGCAGCCACAGGGATTGGAGTAATGAAAAACTGTTTTTT | CASSHRDWSNEKLFF